Sequencing of this T cell receptor (beta chain) was carried out in a study of cytomegalovirus exposure and HLA in healthy donors. The study's findings and limits: A likely sequencing artifact accounted for one observed cluster of highly shared sequence variants. Accounts indicate the classifier identified cytomegalovirus status with strong specificity and sensitivity. Links to common viral pathogens appeared, in a later analysis, for several of the most significant clusters. Follow-up analysis later connected one missense variant in DCLRE1C with trimming of TCR beta V- and J-genes.

In regard to this clone: Its antigen is unknown.

Germline V gene data show CDR1 as ENHRY and CDR2 as SYGVKD. The CDR3 consists of 16 residues. After removal of 10 bases from V and 2 bases from J, the junction contained 10 bases not matched to a gene. The PCR ran on 60 Vbeta and 13 Jbeta primers. Clones were read by immunoSEQ multiplex PCR, and TCRdb kept only the in-frame ones, dropping some. The sample lists roughly 150,000 clones; 73% were seen once. Sequencing was done on a sample of PBMCs. The J gene is TRBJ2-3, the V gene TRBV10-3; TRBD1 aligns across 12 bases. This clonotype was sampled from a woman aged 18-29 years in good health and CMV-seropositive. The CDR3 coding sequence is TGTGCCACCACTTCACCGGGACAGGGGGCCACAGATACGCAGTATTTT. This encodes CATTSPGQGATDTQYF.